This TCR beta chain was recovered during a study of early stage breast cancer tumors. Germline V gene data show CDR1 as SGHNT and CDR2 as YYREEE (reference sequence). This CDR3 has 19 residues. The trim removed 2 bases at V and 3 bases at J, leaving 18 bases unmatched. Method: immunoSEQ multiplex PCR; TCRdb's copy keeps in-frame clones and lacks some. The profile shows roughly 10,000 clones, 78% of them singletons. The origin of this receptor is a person aged 35 to 50 with breast cancer. J is TRBJ2-7 and V is TRBV5-4, with 9 bases lining up with TRBD1. The sequenced sample consisted of normal breast tissue next to the tumor. Here the CDR3 reads CASSFGDRGSRVSNYEQYF. CDR3 in DNA: TGTGCCAGCAGCTTCGGAGACAGGGGGTCCCGGGTAAGCAACTACGAGCAGTACTTC.